This TCR beta chain emerged from a study of blood T cell repertoires in COVID-19. Study-wide background: The study drew acute and convalescent COVID-19 samples from the United States, Italy and Spain.

A Seattle source enrolled patients during active infection and followed them longitudinally. As handled by the study authors: Amplifying reference gene primers gave estimates of nucleated cell counts. Clones were sequenced by immunoSEQ multiplex PCR, and TCRdb holds only the in-frame ones, with some missing. V, J and clone size derive from that table, while D and trimming were established from the DNA sequence. The sample contains about 140,000 clones, about 85% of which appear only once. V was cut by 7 bases and J by 2 bases, with 12 bases left in between. Germline loops: CDR1 LNHDA, CDR2 SQIVND (reference sequence). The CDR3 is made up of 14 amino acids.

The receptor was derived from a human donor with COVID-19, enrolled during active disease. The donor label of this sample is uncertain. Sample: peripheral blood. The J gene is TRBJ1-5, the V gene TRBV19; D may be TRBD1 (5 bases). The CDR3 DNA is TGTGCCAGTACCTCAGGAGGGGGCAATCAGCCCCAGCATTTT. Protein product: CASTSGGGNQPQHF.